A single sample gave rise to the 8 T cell receptor beta chains below, sequenced in a study of vaccination effects on CD4 cells after COVID-19. Expansion of antigen-specific CD4+ T cells with viral peptide pools was carried out by the ViraFEST assay before sequencing. The culture ran for approximately 10 days, and then CD4+ T cells were isolated. The healthy vaccine recipients, who had no prior SARS-CoV-2 infection, showed negative nucleocapsid antibodies. Measured with immunoSEQ multiplex PCR; TCRdb has only the in-frame clones, and not every one. The sample has about 20,000 clones, around 76% seen once. These receptors are not linked to any known antigen. The starting material was CD4+ T cells from PBMCs cultured with HCoV-NL63 spike peptides, obtained before COVID-19 vaccination. The receptors stem from a human donor who received a COVID-19 vaccine.

This clone came up a few times. This chain joins TRBV27 and TRBJ1-2; 7 nucleotides agree with TRBD1. J gave up 6 bases and V 6 bases, and 7 bases lay outside the gene matches. Germline loops: CDR1 MNHEY, CDR2 SMNVEV (reference sequence). The CDR3 is 13 amino acids. The CDR3 DNA follows: TGTGCCAGCAGAGCGACAGGGTACGATGGCTACACCTTC. Amino acids: CASRATGYDGYTF.

This sequence joins TRBV24-1 and TRBJ2-5; no firm D call. The V and J ends lost 5 bases and 3 bases respectively, with 27 bases between them. Germline CDR1 is KGHDR and CDR2 is SFDVKD. The CDR3 covers 19 residues. CDR3 residues: CATSASRRSPSQPEETQYF. The CDR3 region has the DNA TGTGCCACCAGTGCCTCGCGAAGATCCCCCTCACAGCCCGAAGAGACCCAGTACTTC.

On this clone itself: The junction departs from germline at one end; a sequencing error may be responsible. The chain combines TRBV4-1 with TRBJ2-1; 16 nucleotides line up with TRBD2. The germline V gene has CDR1 MGHRA and CDR2 YSYEKL. CDR3 size: 15 residues. The CDR3 spells CASSQEYGTSGGGLF. The CDR3 DNA follows: TGCGCCAGCAGCCAAGAGTACGGGACTAGCGGGGGGGGGCTCTTC.

Concerning this clone itself: A junction end diverges from the germline sequence, so it may reflect a read error. V is TRBV3-1 (or the pseudogene TRBV3-2) and J is TRBJ2-5; D perhaps matches TRBD1 (5 bases). The CDR3 contains 14 residues. Germline CDR1 and CDR2: LGHDT and YNNKEL (reference sequence). The DNA of the CDR3 is TGTGCCAGCAGCAACGGACACGCCCAAGCGACCCAGTACTTC. Encoded protein: CASSNGHAQATQYF.

The V and J genes are TRBV19 and TRBJ1-1; D possibly corresponds to TRBD1 (5 bases). The CDR3 loop spans 16 amino acids. Germline loops: CDR1 LNHDA, CDR2 SQIVND (reference sequence). Trimming took off 4 bases at V and 4 bases at J, with 19 bases between the two ends. DNA for the CDR3: TGTGCCAGTAGTACCGCTTATCAGGGATTTAGCACTGAAGCTTTCTTT. Translated, it gives CASSTAYQGFSTEAFF.

In its sample, this clone was seen a few times. This sequence joins TRBV19 and TRBJ1-6; weak D call: TRBD1 (5 bases). CDR3 length: 16 amino acids. The V gene's germline CDR1 is LNHDA and CDR2 SQIVND (reference sequence). V was pared by 0 bases and J by 10 bases, with 16 bases between. As DNA, the CDR3 is TGTGCCAGTAGTATAGATCGAGGCTCCGGGGGATCACCCCTCCACTTT. Its translation: CASSIDRGSGGSPLHF. Together with reference TRBV19 and TRBJ1-6, the CDR3 gives the full variable domain: DGGITQSPKYLFRKEGQNVTLSCEQNLNHDAMYWYRQDPGQGLRLIYYSQIVNDFQKGDIAEGYSVSREKKESFPLTVTSAQKNPTAFYLCASSIDRGSGGSPLHFGNGTRLTVT.

The rearrangement joins TRBV4-1 to TRBJ2-5; a weak D match, TRBD1 (5 bases). Germline CDR1 and CDR2: MGHRA and YSYEKL. V dropped 1 base and J dropped 1 base, with 7 bases sitting between them. CDR3 size: 14 residues. Here the CDR3 DNA reads TGCGCCAGCAGCCAAGCAGGGCTCCAAGAGACCCAGTACTTC. It encodes CASSQAGLQETQYF.

This sequence joins TRBV14 and TRBJ2-7; 8 bases fit TRBD1. Germline-derived CDR1 and CDR2 are SGHDN and FVKESK. Losses at the gene ends were 1 base for V and 3 bases for J; bases not matched to a gene: 8. The CDR3 consists of 16 residues. CDR3 sequence: CASSQVRGLPHYEQYF. In DNA, the CDR3 is TGTGCCAGCAGCCAAGTCAGGGGGCTCCCTCACTACGAGCAGTACTTC.